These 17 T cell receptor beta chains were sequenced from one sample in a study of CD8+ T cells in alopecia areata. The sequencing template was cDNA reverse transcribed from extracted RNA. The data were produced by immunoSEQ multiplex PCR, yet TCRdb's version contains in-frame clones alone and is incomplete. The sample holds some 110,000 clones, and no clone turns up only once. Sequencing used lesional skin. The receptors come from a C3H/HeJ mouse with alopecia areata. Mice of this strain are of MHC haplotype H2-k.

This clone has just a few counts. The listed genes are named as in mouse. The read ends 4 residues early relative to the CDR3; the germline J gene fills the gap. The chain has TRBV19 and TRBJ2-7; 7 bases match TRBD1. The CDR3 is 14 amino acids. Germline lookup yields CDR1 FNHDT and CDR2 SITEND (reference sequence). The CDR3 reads CASSPRQGGDEQYF. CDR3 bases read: TGTGCCAGCAGTCCTCGACAGGGAGGGGAT.

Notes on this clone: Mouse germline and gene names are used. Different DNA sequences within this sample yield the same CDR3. CDR3 DNA (partial): TGTGCCAGCAGTGATCAGGGTGGCGAA. This translates into CASSDQGGE. The entire CDR3 protein reads CASSDQGGERLFF. The chain links TRBV13-3 to TRBJ1-4; weak D call: TRBD1 (5 bases). The read falls 4 residues short of the CDR3 end, and the missing part is taken from the germline J gene. The CDR3 has 13 residues. Per germline, CDR1 NNHDY and CDR2 SYVADS.

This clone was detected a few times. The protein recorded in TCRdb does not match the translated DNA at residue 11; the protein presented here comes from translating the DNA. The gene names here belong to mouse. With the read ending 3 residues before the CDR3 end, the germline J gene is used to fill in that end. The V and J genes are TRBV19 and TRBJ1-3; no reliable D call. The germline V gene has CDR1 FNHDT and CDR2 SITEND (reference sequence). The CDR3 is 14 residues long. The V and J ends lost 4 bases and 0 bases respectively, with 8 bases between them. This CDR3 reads CASSPTISGNTLYF. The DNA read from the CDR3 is TGTGCCAGCAGTCCCACAATTTCTGGAAATACG.

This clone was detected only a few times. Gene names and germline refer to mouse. CDR3 amino acids: CASRGLGYEQYF. The sequenced part of the CDR3 DNA is TGTGCCAGCAGGGGACTGGGTTAT. The chain links TRBV13-1 to TRBJ2-7; 9 nucleotides align to TRBD2. The observed sequence ends 4 residues before the CDR3 terminus, with the missing tail filled in from the germline J gene. There are 12 residues in the CDR3. Germline V CDR1 and CDR2: NSHNY, SYGAGN.

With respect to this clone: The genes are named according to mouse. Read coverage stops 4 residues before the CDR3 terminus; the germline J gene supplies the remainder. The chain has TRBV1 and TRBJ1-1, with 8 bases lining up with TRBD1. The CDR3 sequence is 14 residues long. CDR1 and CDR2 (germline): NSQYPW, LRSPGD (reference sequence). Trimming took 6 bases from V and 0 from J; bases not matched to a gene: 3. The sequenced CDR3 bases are TGCACCTGCAGCCCAGGGGGCCCAAACACA. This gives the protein CTCSPGGPNT. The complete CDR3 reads CTCSPGGPNTEVFF.

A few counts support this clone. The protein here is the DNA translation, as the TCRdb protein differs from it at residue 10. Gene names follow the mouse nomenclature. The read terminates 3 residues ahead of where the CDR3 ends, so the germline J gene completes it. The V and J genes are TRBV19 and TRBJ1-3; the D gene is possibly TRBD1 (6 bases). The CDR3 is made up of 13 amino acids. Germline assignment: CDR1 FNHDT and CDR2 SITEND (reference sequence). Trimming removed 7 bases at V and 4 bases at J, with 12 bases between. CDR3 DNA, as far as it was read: TGTGCCAGCGGGGGGGCGCTCGGAAATACG. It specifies CASGGALGNT. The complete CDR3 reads CASGGALGNTLYF.

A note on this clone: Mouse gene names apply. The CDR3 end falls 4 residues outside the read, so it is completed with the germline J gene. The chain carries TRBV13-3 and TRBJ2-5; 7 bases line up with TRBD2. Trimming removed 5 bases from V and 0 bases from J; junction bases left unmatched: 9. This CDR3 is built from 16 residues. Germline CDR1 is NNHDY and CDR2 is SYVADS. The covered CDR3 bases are TGTGCCAGCAGCGAGGGACTGTCTTTTAACCAAGAC. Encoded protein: CASSEGLSFNQD. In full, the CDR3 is CASSEGLSFNQDTQYF.

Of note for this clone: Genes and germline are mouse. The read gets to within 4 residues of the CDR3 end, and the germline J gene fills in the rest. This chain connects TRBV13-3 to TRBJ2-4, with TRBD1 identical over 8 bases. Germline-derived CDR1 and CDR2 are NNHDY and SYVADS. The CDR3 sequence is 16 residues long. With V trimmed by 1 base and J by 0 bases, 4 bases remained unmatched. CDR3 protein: CASSDYQGASQNTLYF. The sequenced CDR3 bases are TGTGCCAGCAGTGATTACCAGGGGGCCAGTCAAAAC.

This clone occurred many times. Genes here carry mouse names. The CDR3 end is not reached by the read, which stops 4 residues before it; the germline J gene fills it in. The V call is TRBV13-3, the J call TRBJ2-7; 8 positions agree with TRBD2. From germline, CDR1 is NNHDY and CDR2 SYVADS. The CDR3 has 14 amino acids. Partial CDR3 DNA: TGTGCCAGCAGCATTCACAGACTGGGGTAT. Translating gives CASSIHRLGY. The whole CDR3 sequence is CASSIHRLGYEQYF.

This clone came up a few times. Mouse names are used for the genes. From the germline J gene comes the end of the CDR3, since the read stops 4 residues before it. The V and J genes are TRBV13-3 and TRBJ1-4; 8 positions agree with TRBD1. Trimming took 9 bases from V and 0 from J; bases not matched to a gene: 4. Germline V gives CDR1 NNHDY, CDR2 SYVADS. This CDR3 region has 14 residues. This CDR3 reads CATRQGFSNERLFF. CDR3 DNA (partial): TGTGCCACCCGACAGGGGTTTTCCAACGAA. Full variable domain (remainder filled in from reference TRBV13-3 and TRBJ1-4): EAAVTQSPRSKVAVTGGKVTLSCHQTNNHDYMYWYRQDTGHGLRLIHYSYVADSTEKGDIPDGYKASRPSQENFSLILELASLSQTAVYFCATRQGFSNERLFFGHGTKLSVL.

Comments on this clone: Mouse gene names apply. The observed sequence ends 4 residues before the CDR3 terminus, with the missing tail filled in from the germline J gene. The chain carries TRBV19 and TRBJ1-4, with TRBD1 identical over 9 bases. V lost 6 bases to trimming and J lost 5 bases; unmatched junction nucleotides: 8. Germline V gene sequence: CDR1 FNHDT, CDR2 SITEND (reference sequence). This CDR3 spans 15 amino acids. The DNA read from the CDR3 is TGTGCCAGCACCCTCCGGGACAGGGAAAACGAA. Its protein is CASTLRDRENE. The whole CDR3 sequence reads CASTLRDRENERLFF.

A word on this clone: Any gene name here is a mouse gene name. The CDR3 bases that were read are TGCACCTGCAGTGGAGACAGGGAATACTCC. It yields the protein CTCSGDREYS. In full, the CDR3 reads CTCSGDREYSDYTF. This sequence joins TRBV1 and TRBJ1-2; 7 nucleotides match TRBD1. Read sequence stops 4 residues before the CDR3 end, and the germline J gene provides the missing end. The CDR3 contains 14 residues. The germline CDR1 and CDR2 sequences are NSQYPW and LRSPGD (reference sequence). The trim removed 4 bases at V and 3 bases at J, leaving 5 bases unmatched.

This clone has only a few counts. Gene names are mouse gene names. The CDR3 protein is CASSRDSRLGGPSQNTLYF. The CDR3 DNA, read in part, is TGTGCCAGCAGTCGGGACAGCAGACTGGGGGGGCCTAGTCAAAAC. The genes are TRBV13-3 and TRBJ2-4, with 12 bases that match TRBD2. Sequencing ends 4 residues short of the CDR3 end; the germline J gene provides the rest. Germline V gives CDR1 NNHDY, CDR2 SYVADS. The CDR3 extends over 19 amino acids. V shed 4 bases and J 0 bases; nucleotides not matched to a gene: 12.

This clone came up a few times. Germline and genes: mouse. CDR3 DNA (partial): TGTGCCAGCAGTGACCTAACGGGACAGCAAGAC. Translating gives CASSDLTGQQD. From start to end, the CDR3 is CASSDLTGQQDTQYF. J is TRBJ2-5 and V is TRBV13-3, with 7 bases matching TRBD1. The DNA ends 4 residues before the CDR3 does, and the rest of the CDR3 is filled in from the germline J gene. The J segment lost 3 bases and the V segment lost 2 bases, leaving 6 bases of the junction unmatched. Per the germline V gene, CDR1 is NNHDY and CDR2 is SYVADS. CDR3 length: 15 amino acids.

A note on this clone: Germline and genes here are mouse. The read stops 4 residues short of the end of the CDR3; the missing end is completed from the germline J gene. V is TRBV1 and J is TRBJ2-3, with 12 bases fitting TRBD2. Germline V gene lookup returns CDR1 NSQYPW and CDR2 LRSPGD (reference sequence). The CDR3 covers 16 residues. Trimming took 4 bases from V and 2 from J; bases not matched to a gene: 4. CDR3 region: CTCSGGLGGPAETLYF. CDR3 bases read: TGCACCTGCAGTGGGGGACTGGGGGGTCCTGCAGAA.

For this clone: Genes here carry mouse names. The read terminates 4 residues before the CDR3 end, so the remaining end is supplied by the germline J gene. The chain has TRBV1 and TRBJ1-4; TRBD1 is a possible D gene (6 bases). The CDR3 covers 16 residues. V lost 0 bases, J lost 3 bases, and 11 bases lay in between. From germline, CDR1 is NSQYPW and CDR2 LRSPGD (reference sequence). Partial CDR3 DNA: TGCACCTGCAGTGCAGAGGGACAAAACACCAACGAA. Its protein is CTCSAEGQNTNE. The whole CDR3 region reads CTCSAEGQNTNERLFF.

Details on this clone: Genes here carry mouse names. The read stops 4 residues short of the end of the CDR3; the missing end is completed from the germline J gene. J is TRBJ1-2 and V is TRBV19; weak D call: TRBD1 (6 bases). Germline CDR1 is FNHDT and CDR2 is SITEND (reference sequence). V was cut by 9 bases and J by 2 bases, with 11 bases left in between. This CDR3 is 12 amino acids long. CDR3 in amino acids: CAIRDNNSDYTF. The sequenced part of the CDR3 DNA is TGTGCCATCCGGGACAATAACTCC. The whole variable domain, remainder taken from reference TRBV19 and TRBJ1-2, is GGIITQTPKFLIGQEGQKLTLKCQQNFNHDTMYWYRQDSGKGLRLIYYSITENDLQKGDLSEGYDASREKKSSFSLTVTSAQKNEMAVFLCAIRDNNSDYTFGSGTRLLVI.